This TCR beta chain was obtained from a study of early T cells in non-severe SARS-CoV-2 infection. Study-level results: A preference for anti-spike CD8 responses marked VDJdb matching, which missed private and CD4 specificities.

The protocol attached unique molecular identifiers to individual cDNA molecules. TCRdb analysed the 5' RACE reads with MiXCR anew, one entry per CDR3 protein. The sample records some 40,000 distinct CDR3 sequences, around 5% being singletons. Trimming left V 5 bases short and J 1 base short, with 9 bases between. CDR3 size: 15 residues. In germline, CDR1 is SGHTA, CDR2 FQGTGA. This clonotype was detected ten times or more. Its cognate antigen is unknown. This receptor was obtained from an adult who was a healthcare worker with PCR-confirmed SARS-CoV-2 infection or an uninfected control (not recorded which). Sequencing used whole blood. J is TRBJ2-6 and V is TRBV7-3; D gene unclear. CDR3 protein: CASSIQLSGANVLTF. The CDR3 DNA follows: TGTGCCAGCAGCATCCAACTGTCTGGGGCCAACGTCCTGACTTTC. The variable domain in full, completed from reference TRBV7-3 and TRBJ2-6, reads GAGVSQTPSNKVTEKGKYVELRCDPISGHTALYWYRQSLGQGPEFLIYFQGTGAADDSGLPNDRFFAVRPEGSVSTLKIQRTERGDSAVYLCASSIQLSGANVLTFGAGSRLTVL.